This T cell receptor beta chain was documented in a study of T cell changes during pregnancy in multiple sclerosis. Trimming cost V 2 bases and J 1 base, with 10 bases left between them. Germline values: CDR1 MNHEY, CDR2 SVGAGI. This CDR3 contains 15 residues. Only in-frame clones appear in the TCRdb table, and some are missing; sequencing was by immunoSEQ multiplex PCR. Altogether about 36,000 clones are present, 70% to 90% being singletons, with the ten largest covering 0.5% to 0.65%. This clonotype was obtained from a female donor with multiple sclerosis, enrolled in a pregnancy study. This rearrangement joins TRBV6-5 to TRBJ2-3, with unresolved D. The material sequenced was CD4+ T cells from peripheral blood mononuclear cells, taken in the first trimester of pregnancy. CDR3 in DNA: TGTGCCAGCAGTTACGACATCTCGGGCACAGATACGCAGTATTTT. This gives the protein CASSYDISGTDTQYF.